These 9 T cell receptor beta chains were all obtained from the same sample, sequenced in a study of T cell changes during pregnancy in multiple sclerosis. Generated by immunoSEQ multiplex PCR, the TCRdb table keeps only in-frame clones and is missing some. This table has roughly 60,000 clones, less than 95% appearing once. The sequenced sample was peripheral blood, obtained in the second trimester of pregnancy. The receptor source for this set is a female donor in good health, enrolled as a control in a pregnancy study.

The chain employs TRBV9 and TRBJ2-1; 14 bases fit TRBD2. This CDR3 is 17 amino acids long. V lost 4 bases to trimming and J lost 2 bases; unmatched junction nucleotides: 5. Germline values: CDR1 SGDLS, CDR2 YYNGEE. In nucleotides, the CDR3 is TGTGCCAGCAGCCCTCGGACTAGCGGGGGGCCCTACAATGAGCAGTTCTTC. As protein: CASSPRTSGGPYNEQFF.

The chain couples TRBV6-4 to TRBJ1-1; D is possibly TRBD1 (6 bases). Trimming stripped 6 bases from V and 2 bases from J, with 10 bases between. The CDR3 has 13 residues. Germline lookup yields CDR1 MRHNA and CDR2 SNTAGT. Written as DNA, the CDR3 is TGTGCCAGCAGCAGGGGACCCAACACTGAAGCTTTCTTT. Its translation: CASSRGPNTEAFF.

This clone occurred a few times. The chain combines TRBV19 with TRBJ2-2; D gene ambiguous. This CDR3 is 15 amino acids long. Per the germline V gene, CDR1 is LNHDA and CDR2 is SQIVND (reference sequence). The V end was cut by 6 bases, the J end by 7 bases, with 18 bases between. The CDR3 protein is CASSLSRAVDGELFF. The DNA of the CDR3 is TGTGCCAGTAGCCTCAGTCGCGCGGTGGACGGGGAGCTGTTTTTT.

The gene calls are TRBV27 and TRBJ1-2; perhaps TRBD1 as D (5 bases). Germline CDR1 reads MNHEY; CDR2 reads SMNVEV (reference sequence). V lost 5 bases and J 4 bases, leaving 14 bases between the germline ends. This CDR3 has 14 amino acids. CDR3 residues: CASSRKDTLYGYTF. DNA for the CDR3: TGTGCCAGCAGTCGCAAGGACACGCTCTATGGCTACACCTTC.

In this sample, this clone turned up a few times. This sequence joins TRBV7-2 and TRBJ2-7; D perhaps matches TRBD2 (6 bases). CDR3 size: 16 residues. With 5 bases removed from V and 0 bases from J, the gap between germline ends came to 17 bases. Germline V gene lookup returns CDR1 SGHTA and CDR2 FQGNSA. The CDR3 loop reads CASSEPGLSTSYEQYF. CDR3 bases: TGTGCCAGCAGCGAACCGGGACTCTCCACCTCCTACGAGCAGTACTTC.

The chain carries TRBV13 and TRBJ2-7, with no clear D. The CDR3 has 17 residues. The germline V gene encodes CDR1 PRHDT and CDR2 FYEKMQ (reference sequence). Trimming left V 4 bases short and J 2 bases short, with 21 bases between. This CDR3 reads CASSSLERRLVTYEQYF. The DNA for the CDR3 is TGTGCCAGCAGCTCGCTAGAGCGCAGATTAGTAACCTACGAGCAGTACTTC.

The chain links TRBV7-6 to TRBJ2-2; the match to TRBD2 covers 11 bases. This CDR3 has 17 residues. Trimming cost V 3 bases and J 4 bases; bases outside gene matches: 7. Germline lookup yields CDR1 SGHVS and CDR2 FNYEAQ. CDR3 in DNA: TGTGCCAGCAGCTTGGGCACTAGCGGGAGCGGCACCGGGGAGCTGTTTTTT. This encodes CASSLGTSGSGTGELFF.

This chain links TRBV15 with TRBJ1-5; 8 bases align to TRBD1. Germline V lookup: CDR1 LNHNV, CDR2 YYDKDF (reference sequence). The CDR3 has 18 amino acids. With V trimmed by 3 bases and J by 0 bases, 10 bases remained unmatched. CDR3 amino acids: CATSSWTGMGYSNQPQHF. The CDR3 DNA sequence: TGTGCCACCAGCAGCTGGACAGGGATGGGGTATAGCAATCAGCCCCAGCATTTT. Drawing the rest from reference TRBV15 and TRBJ1-5, the complete variable domain is DAMVIQNPRYQVTQFGKPVTLSCSQTLNHNVMYWYQQKSSQAPKLLFHYYDKDFNNEADTPDNFQSRRPNTSFCFLDIRSPGLGDTAMYLCATSSWTGMGYSNQPQHFGDGTRLSIL.

The chain joins TRBV29-1 to TRBJ1-1, with 11 bases that match TRBD1. V gave up 4 bases and J gave up 10 bases; unmatched junction bases: 5. Germline V gene sequence: CDR1 SQVTM, CDR2 ANQGSEA. The CDR3 loop spans 12 amino acids. CDR3 protein: CSVGEDRGRAFF. Written as DNA, the CDR3 is TGCAGCGTTGGAGAGGACAGGGGGCGAGCTTTCTTT.